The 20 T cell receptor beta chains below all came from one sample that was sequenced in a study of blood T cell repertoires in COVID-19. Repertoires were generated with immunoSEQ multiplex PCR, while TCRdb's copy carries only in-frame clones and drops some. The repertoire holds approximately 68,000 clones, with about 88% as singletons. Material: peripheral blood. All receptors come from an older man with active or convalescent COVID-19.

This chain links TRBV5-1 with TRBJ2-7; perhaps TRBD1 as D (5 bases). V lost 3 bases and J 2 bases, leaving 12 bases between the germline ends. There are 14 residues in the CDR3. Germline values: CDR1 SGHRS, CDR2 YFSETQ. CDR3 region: CASSSAQGPYEQYF. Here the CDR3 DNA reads TGCGCCAGCAGCTCCGCCCAGGGCCCCTACGAGCAGTACTTC.

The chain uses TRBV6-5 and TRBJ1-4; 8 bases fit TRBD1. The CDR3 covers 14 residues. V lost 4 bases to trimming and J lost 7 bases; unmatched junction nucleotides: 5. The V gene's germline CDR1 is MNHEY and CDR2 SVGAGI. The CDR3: CASSWTGRSEKLFF. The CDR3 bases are TGTGCCAGCAGTTGGACAGGGCGAAGTGAAAAACTGTTTTTT.

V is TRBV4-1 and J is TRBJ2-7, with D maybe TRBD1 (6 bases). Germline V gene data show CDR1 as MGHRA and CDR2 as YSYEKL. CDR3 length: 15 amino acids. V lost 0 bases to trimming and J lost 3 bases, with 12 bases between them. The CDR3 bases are TGCGCCAGCAGCCAAGATCGGACAGCCCTCTACGAGCAGTACTTC. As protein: CASSQDRTALYEQYF.

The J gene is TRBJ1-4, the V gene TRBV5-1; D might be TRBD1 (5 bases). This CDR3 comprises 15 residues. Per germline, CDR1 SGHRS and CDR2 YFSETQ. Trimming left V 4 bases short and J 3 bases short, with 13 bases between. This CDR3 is CASSAIAGSNEKLFF. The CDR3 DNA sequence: TGCGCCAGCAGCGCAATCGCAGGGTCTAATGAAAAACTGTTTTTT.

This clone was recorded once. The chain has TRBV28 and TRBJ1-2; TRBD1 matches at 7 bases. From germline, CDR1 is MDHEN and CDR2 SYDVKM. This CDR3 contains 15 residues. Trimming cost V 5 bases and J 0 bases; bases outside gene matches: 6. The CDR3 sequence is CASSLQGNSNYGYTF. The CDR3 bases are TGTGCCAGCAGTCTACAGGGGAATTCTAACTATGGCTACACCTTC.

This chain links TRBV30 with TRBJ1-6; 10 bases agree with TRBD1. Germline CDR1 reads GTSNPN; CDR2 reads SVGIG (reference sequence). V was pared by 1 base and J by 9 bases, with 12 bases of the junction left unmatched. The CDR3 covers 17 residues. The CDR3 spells CAWSGTGGIPSSSPLHF. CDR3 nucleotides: TGTGCCTGGAGTGGGACAGGGGGGATCCCTTCTAGTTCACCCCTCCACTTT.

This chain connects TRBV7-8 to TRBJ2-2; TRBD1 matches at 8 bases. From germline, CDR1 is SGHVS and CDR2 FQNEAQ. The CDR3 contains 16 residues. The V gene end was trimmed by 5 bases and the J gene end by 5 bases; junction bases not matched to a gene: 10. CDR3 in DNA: TGTGCCAGCAGCCCCCAAGGACAGGGAATAACCGGGGAGCTGTTTTTT. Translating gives CASSPQGQGITGELFF.

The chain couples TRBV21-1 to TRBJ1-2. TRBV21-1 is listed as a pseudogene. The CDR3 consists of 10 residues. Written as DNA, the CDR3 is TGTGCCAGCATCAACGAGGGCTACACCTTC. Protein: CASINEGYTF.

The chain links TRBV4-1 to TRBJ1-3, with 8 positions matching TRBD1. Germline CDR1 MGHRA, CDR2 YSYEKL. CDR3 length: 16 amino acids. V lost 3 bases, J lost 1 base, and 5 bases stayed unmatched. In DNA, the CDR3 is TGCGCCAGCAGCCATTTGACAGGGGATTCTGGAAACACCATATATTTT. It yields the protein CASSHLTGDSGNTIYF.

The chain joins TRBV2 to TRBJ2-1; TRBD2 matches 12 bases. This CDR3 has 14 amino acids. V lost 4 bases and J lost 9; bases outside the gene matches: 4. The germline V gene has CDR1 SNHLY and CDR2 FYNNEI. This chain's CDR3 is CASSGLAGVSEQFF. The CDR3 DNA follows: TGTGCCAGCAGTGGACTAGCGGGAGTGTCTGAGCAGTTCTTC.

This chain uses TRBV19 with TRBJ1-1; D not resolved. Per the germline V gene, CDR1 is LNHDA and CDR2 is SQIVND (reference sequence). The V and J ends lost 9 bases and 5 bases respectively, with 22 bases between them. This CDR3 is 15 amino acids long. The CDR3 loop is CARGRSVEMDTEAFF. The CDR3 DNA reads TGTGCCAGAGGAAGAAGCGTCGAGATGGATACTGAAGCTTTCTTT. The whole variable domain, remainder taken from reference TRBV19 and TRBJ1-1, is DGGITQSPKYLFRKEGQNVTLSCEQNLNHDAMYWYRQDPGQGLRLIYYSQIVNDFQKGDIAEGYSVSREKKESFPLTVTSAQKNPTAFYLCARGRSVEMDTEAFFGQGTRLTVV.

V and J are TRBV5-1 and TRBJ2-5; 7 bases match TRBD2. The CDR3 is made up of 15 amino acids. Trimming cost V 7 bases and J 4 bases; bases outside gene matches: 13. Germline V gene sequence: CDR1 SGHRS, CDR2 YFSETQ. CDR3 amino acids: CASADAAGVGETQYF. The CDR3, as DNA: TGCGCCAGCGCCGATGCGGCGGGGGTAGGAGAGACCCAGTACTTC.

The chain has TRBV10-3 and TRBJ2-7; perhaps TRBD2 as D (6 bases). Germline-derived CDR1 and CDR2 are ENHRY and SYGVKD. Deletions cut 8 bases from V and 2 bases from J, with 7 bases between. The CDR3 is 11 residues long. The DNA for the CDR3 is TGTGCCATCGGGACTCCCTACGAGCAGTACTTC. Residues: CAIGTPYEQYF.

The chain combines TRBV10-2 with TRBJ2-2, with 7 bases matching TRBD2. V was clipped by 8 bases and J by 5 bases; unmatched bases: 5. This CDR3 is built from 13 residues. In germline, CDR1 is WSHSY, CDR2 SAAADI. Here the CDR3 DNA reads TGCGCCAGCTGCGGGAGTGGAACCGGGGAGCTGTTTTTT. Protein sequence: CASCGSGTGELFF.

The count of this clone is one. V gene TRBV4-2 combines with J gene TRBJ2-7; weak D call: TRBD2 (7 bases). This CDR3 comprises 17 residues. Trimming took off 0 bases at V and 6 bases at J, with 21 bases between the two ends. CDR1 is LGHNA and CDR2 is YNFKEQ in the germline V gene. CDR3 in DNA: TGTGCCAGCAGCCAAGAACCCCTGGGCGGGGGCCTGGGCGAGCAGTACTTC. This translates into CASSQEPLGGGLGEQYF.

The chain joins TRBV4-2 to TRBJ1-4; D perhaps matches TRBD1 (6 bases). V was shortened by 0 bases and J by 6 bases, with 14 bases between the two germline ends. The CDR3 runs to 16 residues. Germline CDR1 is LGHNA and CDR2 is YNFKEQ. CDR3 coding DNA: TGTGCCAGCAGCCAAGATACGGGGGGCGCGGATGAAAAACTGTTTTTT. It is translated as CASSQDTGGADEKLFF.

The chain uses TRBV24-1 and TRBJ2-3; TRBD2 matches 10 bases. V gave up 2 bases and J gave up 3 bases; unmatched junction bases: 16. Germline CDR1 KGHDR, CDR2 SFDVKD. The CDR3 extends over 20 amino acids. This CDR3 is CATSDSRRVSLAGETDTQYF. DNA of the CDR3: TGTGCCACCAGTGATTCACGTCGTGTGAGTCTAGCGGGGGAGACAGATACGCAGTATTTT.

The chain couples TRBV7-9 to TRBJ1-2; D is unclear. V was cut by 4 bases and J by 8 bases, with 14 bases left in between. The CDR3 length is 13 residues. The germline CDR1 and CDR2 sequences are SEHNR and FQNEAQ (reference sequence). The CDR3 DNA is TGTGCCAGCAGCTATCCCGGGGAGGACGGCTACACCTTC. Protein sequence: CASSYPGEDGYTF.

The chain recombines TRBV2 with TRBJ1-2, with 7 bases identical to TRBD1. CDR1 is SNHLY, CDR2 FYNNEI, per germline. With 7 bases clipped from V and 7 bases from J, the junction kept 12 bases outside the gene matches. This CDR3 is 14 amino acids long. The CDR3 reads CASNPETGFGGYTF. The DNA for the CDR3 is TGTGCCAGCAATCCCGAGACAGGGTTCGGTGGCTACACCTTC.

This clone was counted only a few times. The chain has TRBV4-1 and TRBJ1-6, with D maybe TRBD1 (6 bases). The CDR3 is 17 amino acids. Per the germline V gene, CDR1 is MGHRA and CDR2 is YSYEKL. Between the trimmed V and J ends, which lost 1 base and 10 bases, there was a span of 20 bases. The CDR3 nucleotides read TGCGCCAGCAGCCAAGGTTTAGGGGGATCTCGTGGATCACCCCTCCACTTT. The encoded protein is CASSQGLGGSRGSPLHF.